The present entry profiles one TCR beta chain with its context. The sequenced fragment ends 3 residues before the CDR3 boundary, so the rest is inferred from the germline J gene. The data are from a study of T cells in women clearing cervical HPV infection. Whole-study context: Controls' single incident HPV16 infection cleared within 12 months without precancer. Case blood drawn at lesion detection; control blood after infection cleared.

Germline V CDR1 and CDR2: DFQATT, SNEGSKA (reference sequence). There are 14 residues in the CDR3. V was cut by 3 bases and J by 1 base, with 9 bases left in between. Each participant carried one incident cervical HPV16 infection only. Only in-frame clones appear in the TCRdb table, and some are missing; sequencing was by immunoSEQ multiplex PCR. The sample is made up of 25,000 to 35,000 clones, and the top ten hold about 2.8% of it. The gene calls are TRBV20-1 and TRBJ1-4; TRBD1 is a possible D gene (6 bases). The receptor was derived from a woman between 18 and 70 years old with a cervical HPV16 infection that either progressed to CIN3+ or cleared (not recorded which). Material: blood buffy coat. The CDR3 sequence: CSARGGGTNEKLFF. The CDR3 bases that were read are TGCAGTGCTAGGGGAGGGGGAACTAATGAAAAA.